A single sample is the source of the 3 T cell receptor beta chains below, sequenced in a study of cytomegalovirus exposure and HLA in healthy donors. In the PCR, 60 Vbeta and 13 Jbeta primers were used. The data were produced by immunoSEQ multiplex PCR, yet TCRdb's version contains in-frame clones alone and is incomplete. The sample data list about 200,000 clones. Sample: PBMCs. Every receptor here comes from a boy between 10 and 17 years old in good health and CMV-seronegative.

The V call is TRBV2, the J call TRBJ1-1; 7 nucleotides match TRBD1. V trimming: 7 bases; J trimming: 3 bases; junction bases outside the gene matches: 8. Germline lookup yields CDR1 SNHLY and CDR2 FYNNEI. This CDR3 region has 14 residues. The CDR3 loop reads CASNLAQGYTEAFF. CDR3 DNA: TGTGCCAGCAATTTAGCACAGGGGTACACTGAAGCTTTCTTT.

The chain recombines TRBV7-9 with TRBJ2-1; maybe TRBD2 (6 bases). Germline lookup yields CDR1 SEHNR and CDR2 FQNEAQ (reference sequence). The CDR3 length is 16 residues. The V and J ends lost 5 bases and 10 bases respectively, with 24 bases between them. The CDR3 DNA reads as TGTGCCAGCAGCCTCCCCGCTCGGGGGAGTAACCAGGAGCAGTTCTTC. Amino acids: CASSLPARGSNQEQFF.

V gene TRBV7-3 combines with J gene TRBJ2-3, with D maybe TRBD2 (5 bases). Germline V gene sequence: CDR1 SGHTA, CDR2 FQGTGA. Trimming removed 5 bases from V and 6 bases from J, with 15 bases in between. This CDR3 has 14 amino acids. Here the CDR3 reads CASSLAAARDTQYF. In nucleotides, the CDR3 is TGTGCCAGCAGCCTAGCTGCCGCGAGGGATACGCAGTATTTT.